This is a list of T cell receptor gamma chains from one sample in a study of gammadelta T cells in human blood. With CATT, TCRdb re-called clones from the RT-PCR reads. In the table there are approximately 250 gamma-chain clones, less than 10% of which are singletons. The sequencing sample was made of Vgamma9Vdelta2 gamma-delta T cells from adult blood. All receptors derive from a human donor. Each CDR3 is given with its conserved first and last residue. Clone size appears in some rows only: once, few, many, or a class for an expanded clone.

hyperexpanded	TRGJP	TRGV9	15	TGTGCCTTGTGGGAAGTTTCGGTGGGCAAAAAAATCAAGGTATTT	CALWEVSVGKKIKVF
large	TRGJP	TRGV9	17	TGTGCCTTGTGGGAGGTCCGTCAAGAGTTGGGCAAAAAAATCAAGGTATTT	CALWEVRQELGKKIKVF
few	TRGJP	TRGV9	16	TGTGCCTTGTGGGAGTCACAAGAGTTGGGCAAAAAAATCAAGGTATTT	CALWESQELGKKIKVF
few	TRGJP	TRGV9	17	TGTGCCTTGTGGGATATCCCGCAAGAGTTGGGCAAAAAAATCAAGGTATTT	CALWDIPQELGKKIKVF
large	TRGJP	TRGV9	17	TGTGCCTTGTGGGATGACTCCCGGGAGTTGGGCAAAAAAATCAAGGTATTT	CALWDDSRELGKKIKVF
large	TRGJP	TRGV9	18	TGTGCCTTGTGGGAGGTGGTTTTAGAAGAGTTGGGCAAAAAAATCAAGGTATTT	CALWEVVLEELGKKIKVF
hyperexpanded	TRGJP	TRGV9	16	TGTGCCTTGTGGGAGGTGGGAGAGTTGGGCAAAAAAATCAAGGTATTT	CALWEVGELGKKIKVF
.	TRGJP	TRGV9	16	TGTGCCTTGTGGGAGGTGAAATGGTTGGGCAAAAAAATCAAGGTATTT	CALWEVKWLGKKIKVF
few	TRGJ1/TRGJ2	TRGV10	11	TGTGCTGCGTGGTCCCACTCTAAGAAACTCTTT	CAAWSHSKKLF
large	TRGJP	TRGV9	18	TGTGCCTTGTGGGAGCCTTCGATTGGACAGTTGGGCAAAAAAATCAAGGTATTT	CALWEPSIGQLGKKIKVF
large	TRGJP2	TRGV8	14	TGTGCCACCTGGGAGAGAGAGGGTGATTGGATCAAGACGTTT	CATWEREGDWIKTF
large	TRGJ1/TRGJ2	TRGV10	14	TGTGCTGCGTGGGATAGAATTTTGCGTTATAAGAAACTCTTT	CAAWDRILRYKKLF
large	TRGJP	TRGV9	15	TGTGCCTTGTGGGCTCAAGAGTTGGGCAAAAAAATCAAGGTATTT	CALWAQELGKKIKVF
hyperexpanded	TRGJP	TRGV9	16	TGTGCCTTGTGGGAGGCGCAAGAGTTGGGCAAAAAAATCAAGGTATTT	CALWEAQELGKKIKVF
large	TRGJP	TRGV9	16	TGTGCCTTGTGGGAGGACCAAGAGTTGGGCAAAAAAATCAAGGTATTT	CALWEDQELGKKIKVF
large	TRGJP	TRGV9	16	TGTGCCTTGTGGGAGAAGCAAGAGTTGGGCAAAAAAATCAAGGTATTT	CALWEKQELGKKIKVF
large	TRGJP	TRGV9	16	TGTGCCTTGTGGGAGGCGCAGCAGTTGGGCAAAAAAATCAAGGTATTT	CALWEAQQLGKKIKVF
few	TRGJP	TRGV9	17	TGTGCCTTGTGGGATACCGACCAAGAGTTGGGCAAAAAAATCAAGGTATTT	CALWDTDQELGKKIKVF
large	TRGJP	TRGV9	17	TGTGCCTTGTGGGAGGTGCAGAGAGAGTTGGGCAAAAAAATCAAGGTATTT	CALWEVQRELGKKIKVF